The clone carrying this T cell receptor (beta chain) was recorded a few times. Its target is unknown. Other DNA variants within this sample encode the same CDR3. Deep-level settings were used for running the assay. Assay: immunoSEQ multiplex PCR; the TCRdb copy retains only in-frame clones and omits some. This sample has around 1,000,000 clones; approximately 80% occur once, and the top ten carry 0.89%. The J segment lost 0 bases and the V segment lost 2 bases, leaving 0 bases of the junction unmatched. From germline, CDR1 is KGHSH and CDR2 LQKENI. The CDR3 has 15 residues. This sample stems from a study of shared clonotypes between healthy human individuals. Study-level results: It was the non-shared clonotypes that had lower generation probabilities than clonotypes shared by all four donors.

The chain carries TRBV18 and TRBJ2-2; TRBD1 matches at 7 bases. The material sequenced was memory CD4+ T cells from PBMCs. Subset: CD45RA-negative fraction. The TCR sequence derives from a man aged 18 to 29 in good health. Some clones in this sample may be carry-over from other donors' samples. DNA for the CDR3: TGTGCCAGCTCACCAGGGACAGCGAACACCGGGGAGCTGTTTTTT. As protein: CASSPGTANTGELFF.